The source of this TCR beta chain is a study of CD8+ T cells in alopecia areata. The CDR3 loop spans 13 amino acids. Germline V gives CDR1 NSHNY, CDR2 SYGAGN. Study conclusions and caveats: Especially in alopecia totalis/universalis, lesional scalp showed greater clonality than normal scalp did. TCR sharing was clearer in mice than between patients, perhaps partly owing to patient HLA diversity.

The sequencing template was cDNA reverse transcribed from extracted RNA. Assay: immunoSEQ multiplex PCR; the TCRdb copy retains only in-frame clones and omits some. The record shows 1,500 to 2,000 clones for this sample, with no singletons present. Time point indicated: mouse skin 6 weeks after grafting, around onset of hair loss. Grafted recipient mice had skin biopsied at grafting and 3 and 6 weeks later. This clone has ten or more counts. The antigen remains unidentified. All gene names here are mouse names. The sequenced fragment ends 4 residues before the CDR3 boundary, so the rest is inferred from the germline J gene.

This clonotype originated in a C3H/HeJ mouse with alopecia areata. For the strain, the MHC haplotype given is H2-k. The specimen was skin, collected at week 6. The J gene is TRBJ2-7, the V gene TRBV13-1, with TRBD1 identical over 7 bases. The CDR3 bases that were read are TGTGCCAGCAGTGATGCAGGACAGGAT. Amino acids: CASSDAGQD. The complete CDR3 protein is CASSDAGQDEQYF.